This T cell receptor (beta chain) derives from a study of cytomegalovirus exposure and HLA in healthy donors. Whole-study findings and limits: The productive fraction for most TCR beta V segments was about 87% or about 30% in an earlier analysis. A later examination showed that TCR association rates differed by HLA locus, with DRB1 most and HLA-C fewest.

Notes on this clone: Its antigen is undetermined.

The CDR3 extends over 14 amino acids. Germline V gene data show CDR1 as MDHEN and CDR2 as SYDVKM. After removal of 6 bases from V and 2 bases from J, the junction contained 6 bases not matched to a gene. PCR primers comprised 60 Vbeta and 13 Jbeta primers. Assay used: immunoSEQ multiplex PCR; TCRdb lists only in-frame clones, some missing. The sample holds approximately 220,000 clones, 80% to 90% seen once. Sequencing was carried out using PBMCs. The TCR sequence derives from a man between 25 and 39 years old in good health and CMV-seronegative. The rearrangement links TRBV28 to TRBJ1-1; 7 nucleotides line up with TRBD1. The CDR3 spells CASSIRDRNTEAFF. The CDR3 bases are TGTGCCAGCAGCATCCGGGACAGAAACACTGAAGCTTTCTTT. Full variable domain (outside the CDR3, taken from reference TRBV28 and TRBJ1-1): DVKVTQSSRYLVKRTGEKVFLECVQDMDHENMFWYRQDPGLGLRLIYFSYDVKMKEKGDIPEGYSVSREKKERFSLILESASTNQTSMYLCASSIRDRNTEAFFGQGTRLTVV.